The 7 T cell receptor beta chains given below trace back to one sample, sequenced in a study of OX40 agonist ivuxolimab in advanced cancers. Sequencing used immunoSEQ multiplex PCR; TCRdb keeps in-frame clones, though not all of them. Among roughly 60,000 clones listed, 80% to 90% were seen once. The sample here was CD4+ or CD8+ T cells sorted from blood, taken in a trial of the OX40 agonist ivuxolimab. These receptors originate from an adult with an advanced solid tumor such as melanoma, head and neck, liver or kidney cancer.

The V and J genes are TRBV5-1 and TRBJ2-5, with 8 bases aligning to TRBD2. Trimming cost V 4 bases and J 2 bases; bases outside gene matches: 4. Germline assignment: CDR1 SGHRS and CDR2 YFSETQ. The CDR3 loop spans 14 amino acids. CDR3 bases: TGCGCCAGCAGCCCGGGGGGGCAGCAAGAGACCCAGTACTTC. Its protein is CASSPGGQQETQYF.

The V and J genes are TRBV2 and TRBJ1-1; weak D call: TRBD1 (6 bases). Looked up from germline, CDR1 is SNHLY and CDR2 is FYNNEI. The CDR3 length is 14 residues. Between the trimmed V and J ends, which lost 8 bases and 3 bases, there was a span of 16 bases. CDR3 sequence (DNA): TGTGCCAGCCGGGTTTTAGGGGGGGACACTGAAGCTTTCTTT. It codes for CASRVLGGDTEAFF.

A note on this clone: No DNA is shown, since the ends of the CDR3 on it are uncertain; the CDR3 is the one TCRdb lists. The rearrangement joins TRBV9 to TRBJ1-3. The CDR3 is 12 amino acids in total, end residues counted. CDR1 is SGDLS, CDR2 YYNGEE, per germline. CDR3 sequence reads: CASSVGRGTPYF.

The J gene is TRBJ2-1, the V gene TRBV7-2, with 9 bases fitting TRBD2. CDR3 length: 15 amino acids. V lost 5 bases to trimming and J lost 13 bases; unmatched junction nucleotides: 15. In germline, CDR1 is SGHTA, CDR2 FQGNSA. The CDR3 is CASSPRLGLALSQFF. As DNA, the CDR3 is TGTGCCAGCAGCCCCAGGTTGGGACTAGCCTTAAGTCAGTTCTTC.

The chain carries TRBV25-1 and TRBJ2-1; 7 bases agree with TRBD1. After removal of 4 bases from V and 9 bases from J, the junction contained 9 bases not matched to a gene. Germline V gene lookup returns CDR1 MGHDK and CDR2 SYGVNS. The CDR3 totals 14 residues. The CDR3 region is CASSASRGISEQFF. CDR3 DNA sequence: TGTGCCAGCAGTGCTTCCAGGGGGATCAGTGAGCAGTTCTTC.

J is TRBJ2-7 and V is TRBV11-2; no definite D call. V lost 3 bases and J lost 0, with 9 bases in between. CDR3 length equals 14 residues. Germline CDR1 and CDR2: SGHAT and FQNNGV. CDR3 sequence reads: CASSLLALSYEQYF. The CDR3 DNA reads TGTGCCAGCAGCTTGTTAGCCCTCTCCTACGAGCAGTACTTC.

The rearrangement joins TRBV9 to TRBJ2-7; D might be TRBD2 (6 bases). The V gene lost 4 bases and the J gene lost 6 bases, with 14 bases spanning the gap. Germline V gene lookup returns CDR1 SGDLS and CDR2 YYNGEE. The CDR3 runs to 13 residues. This CDR3 is CASSPPNGGEQYF. The CDR3, as DNA: TGTGCCAGCAGCCCCCCAAACGGGGGCGAGCAGTACTTC.